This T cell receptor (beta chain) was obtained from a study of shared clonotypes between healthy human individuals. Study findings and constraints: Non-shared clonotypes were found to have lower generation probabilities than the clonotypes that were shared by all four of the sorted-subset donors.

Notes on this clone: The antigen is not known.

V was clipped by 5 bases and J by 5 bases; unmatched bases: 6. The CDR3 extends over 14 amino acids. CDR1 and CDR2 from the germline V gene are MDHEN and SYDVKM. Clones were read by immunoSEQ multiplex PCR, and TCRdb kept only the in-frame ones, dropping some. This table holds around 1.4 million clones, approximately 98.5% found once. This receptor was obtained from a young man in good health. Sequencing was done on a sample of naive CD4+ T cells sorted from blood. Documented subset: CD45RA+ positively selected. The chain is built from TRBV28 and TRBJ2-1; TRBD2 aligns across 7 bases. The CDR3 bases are TGTGCCAGCAGTACACTAGCGCGCGACAATGAGCAGTTCTTC. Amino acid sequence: CASSTLARDNEQFF.